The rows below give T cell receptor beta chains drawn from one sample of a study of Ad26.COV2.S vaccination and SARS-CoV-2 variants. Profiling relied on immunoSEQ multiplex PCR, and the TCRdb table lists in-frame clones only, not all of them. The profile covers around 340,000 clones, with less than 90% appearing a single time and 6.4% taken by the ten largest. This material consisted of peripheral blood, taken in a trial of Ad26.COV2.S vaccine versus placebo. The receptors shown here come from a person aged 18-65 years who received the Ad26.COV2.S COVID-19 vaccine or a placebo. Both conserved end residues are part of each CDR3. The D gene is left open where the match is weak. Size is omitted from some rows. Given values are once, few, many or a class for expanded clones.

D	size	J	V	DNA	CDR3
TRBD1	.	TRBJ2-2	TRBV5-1	TGCGCCAGCAGCAGGACAGGGACAAACACCGGGGAGCTGTTTTTT	CASSRTGTNTGELFF
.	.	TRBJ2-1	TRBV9	TGTGCCAGCAGCCCGCTTAGTGGTAGCGGATTTTACAATGAGCAGTTCTTC	CASSPLSGSGFYNEQFF
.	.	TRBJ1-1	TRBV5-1	TGCGCCAGCAGCTTTGGGCACGGGGGGACTGAAGCTTTCTTT	CASSFGHGGTEAFF
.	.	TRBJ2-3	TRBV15	TGTGCCACCAGCAGAGTAGCAGACACAGATACGCAGTATTTT	CATSRVADTDTQYF
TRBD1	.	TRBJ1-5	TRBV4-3	TGCGCCAGCCGTCCCGGGACAGCGAACAATCAGCCCCAGCATTTT	CASRPGTANNQPQHF
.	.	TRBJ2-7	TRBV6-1	TGTGCCAGCAGTGAAATTATTAGCGGCAGTTTCCCCTACGAGCAGTACTTC	CASSEIISGSFPYEQYF
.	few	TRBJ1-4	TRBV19	TGTGCCAGTACACCCTCCGTAGGGGGAGGGCGTGAAAAACTGTTTTTT	CASTPSVGGGREKLFF
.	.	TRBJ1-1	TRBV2	TGTGCCAGCAGTGAAGTAGGGCCGGGGGACACTGAAGCTTTCTTT	CASSEVGPGDTEAFF
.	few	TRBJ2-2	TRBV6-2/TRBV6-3	TGTGCCAGCAGTACGGACCCAACGAACACCGGGGAGCTGTTTTTT	CASSTDPTNTGELFF
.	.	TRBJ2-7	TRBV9	TGTGCCAGCAGCGTAAGTCGGACGGCGGAGCAGTACTTC	CASSVSRTAEQYF
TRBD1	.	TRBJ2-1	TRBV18	TGTGCCAGCTCACCCGTAGTCCCGGGACAGGGAAATGAGCAGTTCTTC	CASSPVVPGQGNEQFF
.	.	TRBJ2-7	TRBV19	TGTGCCAGTGGTCATAAGGGTTTGATCAGGGAGCAGTACTTC	CASGHKGLIREQYF
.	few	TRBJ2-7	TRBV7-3	TGTGCCAGCAGCTTAACGGAGCAGGTCGGGCTGAGCAGCGAGCAGTACTTC	CASSLTEQVGLSSEQYF
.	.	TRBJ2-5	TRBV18	TGTGCCAGCTCACCAAATATCCGACAAGAGACCCAGTACTTC	CASSPNIRQETQYF
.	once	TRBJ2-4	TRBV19	TGTGCCAGTAGTATATTTTATAGCGCAGCCCTCTCAAACATTCAGTACTTC	CASSIFYSAALSNIQYF
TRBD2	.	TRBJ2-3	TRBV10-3	TGTGCCATCAGCGAGGGACTAGCGGGTCGGGGGGGCACAGATACGCAGTATTTT	CAISEGLAGRGGTDTQYF
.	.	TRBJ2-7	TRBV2	TGTGCCAGCAGCGGTTACTACGAGCAGTACTTC	CASSGYYEQYF
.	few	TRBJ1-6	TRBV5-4	TGTGCCAGCAGCTTGCCCTTAGGGACCCTCCACTTT	CASSLPLGTLHF
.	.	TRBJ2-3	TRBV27	TGTGCCAGCAGTCTACAATGGGGCGATACGCAGTATTTT	CASSLQWGDTQYF
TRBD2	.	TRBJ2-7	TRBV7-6	TGTGCCAGCAGCTTAGGAGGACTAGCGGGGACCTCTCCCTACGAGCAGTACTTC	CASSLGGLAGTSPYEQYF
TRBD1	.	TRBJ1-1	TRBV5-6	TGTGCCAGCAGCTCCAGGGGGGGTAACACTGAAGCTTTCTTT	CASSSRGGNTEAFF
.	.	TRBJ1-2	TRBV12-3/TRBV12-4	TGTGCCAGCAGTTTTAAGGGAAACTATGGCTACACCTTC	CASSFKGNYGYTF
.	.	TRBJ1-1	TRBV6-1	TGTGCCAGCAGTGTAGCGGAAACTGAAGCTTTCTTT	CASSVAETEAFF
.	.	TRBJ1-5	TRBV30	TGTGCCTGGAGTGAAGATAGCAATCAGCCCCAGCATTTT	CAWSEDSNQPQHF
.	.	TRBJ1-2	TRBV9	TGTGCCAGCAGCGTAGCCGGACCCTTAACTATGTTGAGTGGCTACACCTTC	CASSVAGPLTMLSGYTF
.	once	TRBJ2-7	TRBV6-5	TGTGCCAGCATGCGCCCAGGGAGCTCCTACGAGCAGTACTTC	CASMRPGSSYEQYF
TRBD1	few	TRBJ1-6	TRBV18	TGTGCCAGCTCACTCAGGGGACAGGGTAATTCACCCCTCCACTTT	CASSLRGQGNSPLHF
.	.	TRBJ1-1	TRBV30	TGTGCCTGGACGTCGGGGCCGACGGGGACTGAAGCTTTCTTT	CAWTSGPTGTEAFF
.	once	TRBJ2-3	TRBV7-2	TGTGCCAGCAGCGGGCGGGACAGATTCGGACCAGATACGCAGTATTTT	CASSGRDRFGPDTQYF
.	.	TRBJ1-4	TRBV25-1	TGTGCCAGTTCTTCACGGGACAACCTAATGGGGAAACTGTTTTTT	CASSSRDNLMGKLFF
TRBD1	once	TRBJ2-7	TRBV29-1	TGCAGCGGATATAACAGGGGTTTAGCCGAGCAGTACTTC	CSGYNRGLAEQYF
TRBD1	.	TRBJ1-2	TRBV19	TGTGCCAGTAGTGGTGGGACAGGGGGCGCCCGGGGCTATGGCTACACCTTC	CASSGGTGGARGYGYTF
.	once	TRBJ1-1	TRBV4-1	TGCGCCAGCAGCCCCCGGACAGCGATGAACACTGAAGCTTTCTTT	CASSPRTAMNTEAFF